One sample yielded the 15 T cell receptor beta chains listed below, sequenced in a study of blood T cell repertoires in COVID-19. The repertoire was sequenced with immunoSEQ multiplex PCR; TCRdb's copy has only in-frame clones and lacks some. The table records around 79,000 clones, roughly 80% of them present only once. Sample: peripheral blood. The source is a woman between 55 and 75 years old with acute or convalescent COVID-19.

The chain carries TRBV27 and TRBJ2-3; 7 nucleotides align to TRBD2. This CDR3 comprises 14 residues. Trimming cost V 5 bases and J 2 bases; bases outside gene matches: 4. Germline CDR1 is MNHEY and CDR2 is SMNVEV (reference sequence). CDR3 nucleotide sequence: TGTGCCAGCAGTCCAAGGGACTACACAGATACGCAGTATTTT. Translation gives CASSPRDYTDTQYF.

The chain combines TRBV9 with TRBJ2-7, with D possibly matching TRBD2 (6 bases). Germline CDR1 reads SGDLS; CDR2 reads YYNGEE. The CDR3 contains 14 residues. V lost 5 bases, J lost 3 bases, and 15 bases lay in between. CDR3 in amino acids: CASSDGTGFYEQYF. DNA of the CDR3: TGTGCCAGCAGTGACGGGACTGGATTCTACGAGCAGTACTTC.

V is TRBV7-2 and J is TRBJ2-7; 8 bases line up with TRBD2. CDR1 and CDR2 from the germline V gene are SGHTA and FQGNSA. V shed 5 bases, J shed 4 bases, and the junction held 7 bases outside the gene matches. The CDR3 covers 14 residues. CDR3: CASSPGTRVYEQYF. In DNA, the CDR3 is TGTGCCAGCAGCCCCGGGACTAGAGTTTACGAGCAGTACTTC.

J is TRBJ2-7 and V is TRBV5-4; tentative D call: TRBD1 (6 bases). Germline assignment: CDR1 SGHNT and CDR2 YYREEE (reference sequence). The CDR3 is 15 amino acids. The V and J ends lost 6 bases and 0 bases respectively, with 16 bases between them. The CDR3 region is CASIPKGDDSYEQYF. The CDR3 coding sequence is TGTGCCAGCATCCCAAAGGGGGACGACTCCTACGAGCAGTACTTC.

The V call is TRBV5-1, the J call TRBJ1-6; 8 bases match TRBD1. With 4 bases clipped from V and 10 bases from J, the junction kept 10 bases outside the gene matches. Per the germline V gene, CDR1 is SGHRS and CDR2 is YFSETQ. The CDR3 is 15 residues long. The DNA for the CDR3 is TGCGCCAGCAGCCGTTCAGGGGGCGAGGAATCACCCCTCCACTTT. Its protein is CASSRSGGEESPLHF.

The chain is built from TRBV4-1 and TRBJ1-4; D is perhaps TRBD1 (5 bases). V was pared by 0 bases and J by 6 bases, with 11 bases between. The CDR3 spans 15 residues. CDR1 is MGHRA, CDR2 YSYEKL, per germline. In nucleotides, the CDR3 is TGCGCCAGCAGCCAAGACGTAGGGGCACATGAAAAACTGTTTTTT. Residues: CASSQDVGAHEKLFF.

The chain has TRBV6-5 and TRBJ1-1; 8 nucleotides match TRBD1. V shed 5 bases and J 1 base; nucleotides not matched to a gene: 6. The CDR3 is made up of 15 amino acids. CDR1 is MNHEY and CDR2 is SVGAGI in the germline V gene. Written as DNA, the CDR3 is TGTGCCAGCAGTACCCCCCAGGGGGCGAACACTGAAGCTTTCTTT. Translating it yields CASSTPQGANTEAFF.

This clone was recorded once. The V call is TRBV6-5, the J call TRBJ2-3, with D unresolved. V lost 6 bases and J 10 bases, leaving 8 bases between the germline ends. Germline loops: CDR1 MNHEY, CDR2 SVGAGI. The CDR3 is 10 residues long. The CDR3 region is CASRAPPQYF. The CDR3 DNA reads TGTGCCAGCAGAGCCCCCCCGCAGTATTTT.

V usage is TRBV24-1 and J usage is TRBJ2-3, with a tentative D call TRBD1 (5 bases). The CDR3 extends over 14 amino acids. Germline V gene sequence: CDR1 KGHDR, CDR2 SFDVKD. Trimming pared 3 bases from V and 5 bases from J, leaving 11 bases between. The CDR3 here is CATSDVGAIDTQYF. Written as DNA, the CDR3 is TGTGCCACCAGTGATGTAGGGGCAATAGATACGCAGTATTTT.

This clone was seen only a few times. The chain couples TRBV12-3 or TRBV12-4 to TRBJ1-2, with unresolved D. Trimming stripped 4 bases from V and 4 bases from J, with 7 bases between. The CDR3 is made up of 12 amino acids. The CDR3 loop is CASSSGGYGYTF. CDR3 nucleotide sequence: TGTGCCAGCAGTTCCGGCGGCTATGGCTACACCTTC.

V usage is TRBV5-1 and J usage is TRBJ2-3; 7 nucleotides align to TRBD2. The germline CDR1 and CDR2 sequences are SGHRS and YFSETQ. With V trimmed by 3 bases and J by 5 bases, 18 bases remained unmatched. The CDR3 extends over 18 amino acids. CDR3 protein: CASSWGSGRQYPLDTQYF. CDR3 in DNA: TGCGCCAGCAGCTGGGGTAGCGGGCGGCAATATCCCTTAGATACGCAGTATTTT.

The chain carries TRBV5-8 and TRBJ2-3; TRBD2 matches 8 bases. In germline, CDR1 is SGHTS, CDR2 YDEGEE. The J segment lost 1 base and the V segment lost 1 base, leaving 5 bases of the junction unmatched. The CDR3 sequence is 16 residues long. The CDR3 reads CASSLPPGRGTDTQYF. The CDR3 bases are TGTGCCAGCAGCTTGCCGCCCGGGAGGGGCACAGATACGCAGTATTTT.

The chain uses TRBV9 and TRBJ1-1; D is ambiguous. V lost 1 base and J lost 0, with 7 bases in between. CDR1 is SGDLS and CDR2 is YYNGEE in the germline V gene. The CDR3 covers 14 residues. In DNA, the CDR3 is TGTGCCAGCAGCGTATCGAGTATGAACACTGAAGCTTTCTTT. It encodes CASSVSSMNTEAFF.

The V and J genes are TRBV19 and TRBJ2-2; no reliable D call. Trimming took off 5 bases at V and 1 base at J, with 5 bases between the two ends. The CDR3 spans 13 residues. Per the germline V gene, CDR1 is LNHDA and CDR2 is SQIVND (reference sequence). The CDR3 loop is CASSRGNTGELFF. The CDR3 nucleotides read TGTGCCAGTAGTCGAGGGAACACCGGGGAGCTGTTTTTT.

The gene calls are TRBV7-9 and TRBJ1-2; D gene ambiguous. The V end was cut by 2 bases, the J end by 9 bases, with 16 bases between. Germline V gene lookup returns CDR1 SEHNR and CDR2 FQNEAQ (reference sequence). The CDR3 is made up of 14 amino acids. CDR3 sequence: CASSLPRPSMSYTF. The CDR3 bases are TGTGCCAGCAGCTTACCCCGCCCGAGTATGAGCTACACCTTC.